This T cell receptor beta chain was documented in a study of shared clonotypes between healthy human individuals. The authors divided CD4+ cells into CD45RA+ naive and CD45RA-negative memory subsets. This clone showed up just a few times. CDR3 length: 14 amino acids. V lost 3 bases and J 6 bases, leaving 13 bases between the germline ends. Germline V gene data show CDR1 as SNHLY and CDR2 as FYNNEI. Libraries were prepared by immunoSEQ multiplex PCR; TCRdb keeps only in-frame clonotypes and omits some of them. Here the sample spans hundreds of thousands of clones, around 72% being singletons. The sample was memory CD4+ T cells sorted from blood. The sample's subset: CD45RA-negative fraction. The chain employs TRBV2 and TRBJ2-3; weak D call: TRBD1 (5 bases). The TCR originated in a woman in her 30s in good health. CDR3 in DNA: TGTGCCAGCAGTGACAGGGCTCTCTGGGATACGCAGTATTTT. Translation: CASSDRALWDTQYF.